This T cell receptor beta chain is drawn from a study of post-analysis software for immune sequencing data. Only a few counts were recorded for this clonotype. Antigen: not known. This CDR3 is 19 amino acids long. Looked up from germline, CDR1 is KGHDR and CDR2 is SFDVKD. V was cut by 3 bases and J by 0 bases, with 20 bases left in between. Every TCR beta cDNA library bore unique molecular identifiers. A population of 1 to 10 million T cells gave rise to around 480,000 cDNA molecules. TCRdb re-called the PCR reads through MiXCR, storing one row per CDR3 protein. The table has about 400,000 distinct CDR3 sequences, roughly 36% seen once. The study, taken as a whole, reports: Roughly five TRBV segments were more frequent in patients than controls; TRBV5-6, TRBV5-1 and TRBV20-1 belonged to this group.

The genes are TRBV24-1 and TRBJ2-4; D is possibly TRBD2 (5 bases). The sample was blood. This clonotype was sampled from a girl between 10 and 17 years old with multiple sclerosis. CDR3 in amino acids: CATSDADYPRTIAKNIQYF. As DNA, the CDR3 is TGTGCCACCAGTGATGCAGACTACCCTCGCACAATAGCCAAAAACATTCAGTACTTC.